Listed below are T cell receptor beta chains from one sample, sequenced in a study of identical twins. TCRdb reprocessed the 5' RACE reads via MiXCR and lists one record per CDR3 protein. Of about 900,000 distinct CDR3 sequences listed, 10% to 15% are singletons. The same data also contributed to another study, on yellow fever vaccine responses in identical twins.

Sequencing was carried out using PBMCs. The receptors were gathered from a woman under 30 in good health. Each CDR3 is given with its conserved first and last residue. The size entry is marked missing in some rows and otherwise reads once, few, many or a size class.

v_gene,j_gene,abundance,CDR3aa
TRBV14,TRBJ2-7,few,CASSRLGSSRAEQYF
TRBV5-1,TRBJ2-5,.,CASSFRWGETQYF
TRBV25-1,TRBJ1-1,.,CASSEAAARGAFF
TRBV12-3/TRBV12-4,TRBJ2-5,few,CASSFGGQGPETQYF
TRBV7-9,TRBJ2-3,.,CASSFQLLFTDTQYF
TRBV7-2,TRBJ1-5,many,CASSHGLNNQPQHF
TRBV5-1,TRBJ2-7,few,CASSLEEGEQYF
TRBV5-4,TRBJ2-3,.,CASSPAPDTQYF
TRBV6-2/TRBV6-3,TRBJ2-7,.,CASSSAGGDYEQYF
TRBV29-1,TRBJ2-2,many,CSVPTGTPTGELFF
TRBV25-1,TRBJ2-1,.,CACSEVGTGTFYNEQFF
TRBV19,TRBJ2-1,.,CASSIRLAVLSYNEQFF
TRBV5-1,TRBJ2-1,.,CASSLSRDRVGEQFF
TRBV9,TRBJ2-3,.,CASSVVGGLTDTQYF
TRBV28,TRBJ2-2,.,CASRKGVLGVPGELFF
TRBV3-1,TRBJ1-5,few,CASSYSEQPQHF
TRBV9,TRBJ1-1,few,CASSVAWGETEAFF
TRBV15,TRBJ1-1,.,CATSFRTGLSTEAFF
TRBV19,TRBJ2-5,.,CASSPTGAGRKETQYF
TRBV2,TRBJ2-2,.,CASREGGRDVGELFF
TRBV12-3/TRBV12-4,TRBJ1-2,.,CASSLENYGRASQIYGYTF
TRBV2,TRBJ1-4,few,CASSPDPTNEKLFF
TRBV28,TRBJ1-2,few,CASSPRQYGYTF
TRBV20-1,TRBJ2-3,many,CSALEGTQYF
TRBV5-1,TRBJ1-1,many,CASSPSRQTNEAFF
TRBV6-5,TRBJ1-1,many,CASSYPTGEAFF
TRBV6-1,TRBJ2-3,few,CASRRNSGTSTDTQYF
TRBV29-1,TRBJ2-3,many,CSVESGAGGMDTQYF
TRBV5-5,TRBJ2-7,.,CASSGGWGQGYEQYF
TRBV12-3/TRBV12-4,TRBJ2-2,many,CASSLRRLAGHTGELFF
TRBV7-9,TRBJ1-6,few,CASSRGAGSSPLHF
TRBV2,TRBJ2-3,few,CASRQGLSLDTQYF
TRBV7-9,TRBJ1-1,many,CASSLNLGQPNTEAFF
TRBV29-1,TRBJ2-7,.,CSVEAGRYEQYF